Reported below is one T cell receptor beta chain. Unique molecular identifiers were incorporated into the prepared TCRbeta library. In TCRdb, the PCR reads were re-called with MiXCR into one record per CDR3 protein. The sample contains hundreds of thousands of distinct CDR3 sequences, roughly 17% of which appear only once. The data were taken from a study of T-cell reconstitution after alpha-beta-depleted transplantation in children. Germline V lookup: CDR1 SEHNR, CDR2 FQNEAQ (reference sequence). V lost 5 bases, J lost 3 bases, and 10 bases lay in between. The CDR3 covers 13 residues. The sample consisted of PBMCs from the stem cell graft donor, taken from the stem cell graft. This sequence was found in a human donor who donated a stem cell graft to a child with acute myeloid leukemia. This chain joins TRBV7-9 and TRBJ2-5; D perhaps matches TRBD2 (6 bases). The CDR3 is CASSETRKETQYF. DNA for the CDR3: TGTGCCAGCAGCGAGACTAGAAAAGAGACCCAGTACTTC.